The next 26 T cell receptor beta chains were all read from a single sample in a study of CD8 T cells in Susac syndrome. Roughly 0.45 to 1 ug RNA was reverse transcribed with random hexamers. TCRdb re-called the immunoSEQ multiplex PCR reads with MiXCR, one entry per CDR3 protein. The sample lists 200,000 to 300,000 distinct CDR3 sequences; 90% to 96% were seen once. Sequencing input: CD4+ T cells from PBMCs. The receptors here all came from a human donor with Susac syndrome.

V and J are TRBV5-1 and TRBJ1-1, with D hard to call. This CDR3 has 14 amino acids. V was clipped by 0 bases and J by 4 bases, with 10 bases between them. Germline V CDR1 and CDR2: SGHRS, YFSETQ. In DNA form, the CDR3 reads TGCGCCAGCAGCTTGGGATTGACCGGCACTGAAGCTTTCTTT. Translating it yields CASSLGLTGTEAFF.

CDR3 in DNA: TGCGCCAGCAGCCAAGACGCCCGCTCCTACAATGAGCAGTTCTTC. Protein sequence: CASSQDARSYNEQFF. The chain has TRBV4-1 and TRBJ2-1; D not certain. V was pared by 0 bases and J by 0 bases, with 6 bases between. The CDR3 sequence is 15 residues long. Germline V gives CDR1 MGHRA, CDR2 YSYEKL.

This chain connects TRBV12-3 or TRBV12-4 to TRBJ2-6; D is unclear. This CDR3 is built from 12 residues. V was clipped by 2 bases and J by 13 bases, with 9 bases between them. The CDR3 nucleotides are TGTGCCAGCAGTTTACGGCCAGAAGTCCTGACTTTC. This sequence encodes CASSLRPEVLTF.

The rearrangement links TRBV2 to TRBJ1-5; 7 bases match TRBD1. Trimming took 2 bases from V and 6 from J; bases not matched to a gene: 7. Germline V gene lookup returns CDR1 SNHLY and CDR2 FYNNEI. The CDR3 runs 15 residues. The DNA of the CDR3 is TGTGCCAGCAGTGAAATTGCAGGGGGGTTTCAGCCCCAGCATTTT. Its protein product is CASSEIAGGFQPQHF.

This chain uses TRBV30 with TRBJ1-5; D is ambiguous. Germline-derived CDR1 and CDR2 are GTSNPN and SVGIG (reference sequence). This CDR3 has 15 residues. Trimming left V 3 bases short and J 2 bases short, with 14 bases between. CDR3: CAWSGEGAGNQPQHF. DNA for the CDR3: TGTGCCTGGAGCGGGGAGGGCGCGGGCAATCAGCCCCAGCATTTT.

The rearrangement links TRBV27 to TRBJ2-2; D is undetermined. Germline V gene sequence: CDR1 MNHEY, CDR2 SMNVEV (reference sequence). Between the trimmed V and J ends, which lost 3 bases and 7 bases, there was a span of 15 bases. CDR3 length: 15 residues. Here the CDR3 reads CASSLFRSRVGELFF. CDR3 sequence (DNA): TGTGCCAGCAGTTTGTTCCGGTCCCGGGTCGGGGAGCTGTTTTTT.

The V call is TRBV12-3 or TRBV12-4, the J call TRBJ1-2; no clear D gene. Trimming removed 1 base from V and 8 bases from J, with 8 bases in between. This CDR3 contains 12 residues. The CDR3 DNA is TGTGCCAGCAGTTTAGGGGTCAGCGGCTACACCTTC. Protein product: CASSLGVSGYTF.

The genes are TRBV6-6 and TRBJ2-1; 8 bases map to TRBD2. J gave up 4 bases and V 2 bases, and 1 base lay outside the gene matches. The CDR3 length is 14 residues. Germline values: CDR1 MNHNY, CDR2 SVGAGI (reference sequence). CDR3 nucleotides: TGTGCCAGCAGTTACCGGGGGGGGTACAATGAGCAGTTCTTC. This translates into CASSYRGGYNEQFF.

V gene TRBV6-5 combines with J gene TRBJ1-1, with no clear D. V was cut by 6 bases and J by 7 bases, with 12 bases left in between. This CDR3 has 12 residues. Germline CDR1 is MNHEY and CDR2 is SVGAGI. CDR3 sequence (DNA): TGTGCCAGCAGCTCCGGACGAGATGAAGCTTTCTTT. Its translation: CASSSGRDEAFF.

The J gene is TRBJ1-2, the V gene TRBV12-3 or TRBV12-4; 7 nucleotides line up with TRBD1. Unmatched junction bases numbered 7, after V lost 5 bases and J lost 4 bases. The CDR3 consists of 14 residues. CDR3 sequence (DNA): TGTGCCAGCAGTCCACAGGGGCAGACCTATGGCTACACCTTC. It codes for CASSPQGQTYGYTF.

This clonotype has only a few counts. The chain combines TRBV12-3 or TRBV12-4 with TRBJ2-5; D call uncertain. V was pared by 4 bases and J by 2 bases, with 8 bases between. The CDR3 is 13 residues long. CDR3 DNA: TGTGCCAGCAGTTCTTCCACGCAAGAGACCCAGTACTTC. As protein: CASSSSTQETQYF.

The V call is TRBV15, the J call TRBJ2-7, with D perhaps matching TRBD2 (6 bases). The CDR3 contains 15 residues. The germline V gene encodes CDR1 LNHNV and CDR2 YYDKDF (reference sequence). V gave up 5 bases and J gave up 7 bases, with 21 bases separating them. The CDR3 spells CATSSRLAGGREQYF. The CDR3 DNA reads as TGTGCCACCAGCTCCCGCTTGGCCGGGGGAAGGGAGCAGTACTTC.

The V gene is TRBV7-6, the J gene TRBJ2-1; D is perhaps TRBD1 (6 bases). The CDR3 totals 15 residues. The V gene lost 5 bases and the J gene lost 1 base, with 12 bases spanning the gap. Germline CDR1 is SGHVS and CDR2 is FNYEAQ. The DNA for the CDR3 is TGTGCCAGCAGCCAACGGACAGCGTCCTACAATGAGCAGTTCTTC. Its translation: CASSQRTASYNEQFF.

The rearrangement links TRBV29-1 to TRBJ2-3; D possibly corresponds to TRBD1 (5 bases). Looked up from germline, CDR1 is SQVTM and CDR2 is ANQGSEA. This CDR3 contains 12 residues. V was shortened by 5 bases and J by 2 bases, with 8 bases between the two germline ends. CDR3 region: CSVLQATDTQYF. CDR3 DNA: TGCAGCGTTCTACAGGCCACAGATACGCAGTATTTT.

The CDR3, as DNA: TGCGCCAGCAGCTCGAGCAGGGACTGGAAACACCAAGAGACCCAGTACTTC. This gives the protein CASSSSRDWKHQETQYF. The rearrangement links TRBV5-1 to TRBJ2-5, with D tentatively TRBD2 (6 bases). Trimming pared 3 bases from V and 0 bases from J, leaving 18 bases between. Germline V gene sequence: CDR1 SGHRS, CDR2 YFSETQ. The CDR3 is 17 amino acids.

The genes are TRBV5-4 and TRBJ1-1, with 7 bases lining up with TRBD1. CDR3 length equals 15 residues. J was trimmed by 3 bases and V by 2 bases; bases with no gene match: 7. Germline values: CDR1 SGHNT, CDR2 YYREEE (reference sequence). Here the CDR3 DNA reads TGTGCCAGCAGCTTCGCCACAGGGGTGGACACTGAAGCTTTCTTT. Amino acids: CASSFATGVDTEAFF.

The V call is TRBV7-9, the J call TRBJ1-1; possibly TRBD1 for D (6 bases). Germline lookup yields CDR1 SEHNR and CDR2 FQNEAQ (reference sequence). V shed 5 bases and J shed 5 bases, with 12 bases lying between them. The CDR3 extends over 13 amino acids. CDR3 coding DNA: TGTGCCAGCAGCGGGGGCAGGGGAACTGAAGCTTTCTTT. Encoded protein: CASSGGRGTEAFF. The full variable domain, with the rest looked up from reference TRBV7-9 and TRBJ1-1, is DTGVSQNPRHKITKRGQNVTFRCDPISEHNRLYWYRQTLGQGPEFLTYFQNEAQLEKSRLLSDRFSAERPKGSFSTLEIQRTEQGDSAMYLCASSGGRGTEAFFGQGTRLTVV.

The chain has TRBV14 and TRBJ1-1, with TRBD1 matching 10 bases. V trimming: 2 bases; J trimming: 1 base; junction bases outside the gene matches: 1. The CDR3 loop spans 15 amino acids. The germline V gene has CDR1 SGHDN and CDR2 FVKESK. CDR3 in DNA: TGTGCCAGCAGCCAAAGGACAGGGGGGAACACTGAAGCTTTCTTT. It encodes CASSQRTGGNTEAFF.

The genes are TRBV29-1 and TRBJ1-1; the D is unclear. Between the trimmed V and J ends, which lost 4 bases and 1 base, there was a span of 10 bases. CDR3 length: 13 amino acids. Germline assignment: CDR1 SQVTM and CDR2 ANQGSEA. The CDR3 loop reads CSVVVNPNTEAFF. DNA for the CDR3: TGCAGCGTTGTGGTAAATCCGAACACTGAAGCTTTCTTT.

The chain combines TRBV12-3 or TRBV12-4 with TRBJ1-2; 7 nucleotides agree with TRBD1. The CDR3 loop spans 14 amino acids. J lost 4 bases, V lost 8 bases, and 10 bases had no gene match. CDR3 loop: CASGMTGISYGYTF. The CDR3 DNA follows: TGTGCCAGCGGGATGACAGGGATAAGCTATGGCTACACCTTC.

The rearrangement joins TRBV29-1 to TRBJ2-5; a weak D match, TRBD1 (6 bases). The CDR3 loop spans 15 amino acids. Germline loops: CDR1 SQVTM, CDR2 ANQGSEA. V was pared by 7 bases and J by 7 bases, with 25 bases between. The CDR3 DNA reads TGCAGCGCCCAGCCGCCCAGCCCTATAGGGGGGACCCAGTACTTC. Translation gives CSAQPPSPIGGTQYF.

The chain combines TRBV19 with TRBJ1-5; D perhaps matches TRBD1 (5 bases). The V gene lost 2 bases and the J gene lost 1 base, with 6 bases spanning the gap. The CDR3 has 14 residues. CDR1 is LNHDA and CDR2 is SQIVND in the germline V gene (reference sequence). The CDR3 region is CASSIKGSNQPQHF. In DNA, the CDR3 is TGTGCCAGTAGTATAAAGGGGAGCAATCAGCCCCAGCATTTT.

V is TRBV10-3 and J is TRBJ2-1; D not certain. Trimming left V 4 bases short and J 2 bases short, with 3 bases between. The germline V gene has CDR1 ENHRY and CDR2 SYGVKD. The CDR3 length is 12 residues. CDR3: CAISATYNEQFF. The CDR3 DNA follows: TGTGCCATCAGTGCGACCTACAATGAGCAGTTCTTC.

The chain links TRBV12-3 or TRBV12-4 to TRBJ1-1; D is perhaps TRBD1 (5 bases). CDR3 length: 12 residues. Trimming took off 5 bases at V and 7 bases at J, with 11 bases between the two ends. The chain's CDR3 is CASSPIQVEAFF. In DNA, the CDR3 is TGTGCCAGCAGTCCGATACAGGTTGAAGCTTTCTTT.

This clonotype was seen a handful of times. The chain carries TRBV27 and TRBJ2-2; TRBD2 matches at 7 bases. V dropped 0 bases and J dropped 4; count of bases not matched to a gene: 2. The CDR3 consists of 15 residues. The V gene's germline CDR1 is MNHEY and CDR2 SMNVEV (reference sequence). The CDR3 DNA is TGTGCCAGCAGTTTATCGGCGGGAGTCACCGGGGAGCTGTTTTTT. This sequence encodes CASSLSAGVTGELFF.

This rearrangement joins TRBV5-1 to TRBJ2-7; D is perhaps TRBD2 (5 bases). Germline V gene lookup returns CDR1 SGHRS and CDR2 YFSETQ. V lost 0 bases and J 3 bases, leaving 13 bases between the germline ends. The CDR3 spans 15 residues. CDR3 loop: CASSLGTDYLYEQYF. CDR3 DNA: TGCGCCAGCAGCTTGGGGACCGACTATCTCTACGAGCAGTACTTC.